Listed below are T cell receptor beta chains from one sample, sequenced in a study of shared clonotypes between healthy human individuals. The data were produced by immunoSEQ multiplex PCR, yet TCRdb's version contains in-frame clones alone and is incomplete. The sample has roughly 2,500,000 clones, 93% seen once. Sequencing was performed on naive CD4+ T cells from PBMCs. Every receptor here comes from a man aged 18 to 30 in good health. Some clones in this sample may be carry-over from other donors' samples. Both conserved end residues are part of each CDR3. A D gene is named only where the DNA matches it firmly. A clone size is listed for some rows: how often the clone was seen (once, few, many), or a class if it is expanded.

CDR3 DNA,CDR3 protein,V gene,clone size,J gene,D gene
TGCGCCAGCAGCTCCCTGGGGGGGTCCCGCTCCTACAATGAGCAGTTCTTC,CASSSLGGSRSYNEQFF,TRBV5-1,once,TRBJ2-1,TRBD2
TGTGCCAGCAGCTTGGGAGCACTAGCAGAGACCTACGAGCAGTACTTC,CASSLGALAETYEQYF,TRBV5-5,.,TRBJ2-7,.
TGTGCCAGCAGTGAAAGGGCAGGGTATAAAACAGATACGCAGTATTTT,CASSERAGYKTDTQYF,TRBV6-4,.,TRBJ2-3,.
TGTGCCAGTAGTGCCGGGACTAGCGGGAGTAATGAGCAGTTCTTC,CASSAGTSGSNEQFF,TRBV19,.,TRBJ2-1,TRBD2
TGTGCCAGCAGCTTAGCGTTTAGGGCTAGCGGGGTCTCCTACAATGAGCAGTTCTTC,CASSLAFRASGVSYNEQFF,TRBV7-6,once,TRBJ2-1,TRBD2
TGTGCCAGCAGGGCGGCGAGTAGCGGGGGGACCTACGAGCAGTACTTC,CASRAASSGGTYEQYF,TRBV2,.,TRBJ2-7,TRBD2
TGTGCCAGCAGTTTATGGGTGGGGAACTACGAGCAGTACTTC,CASSLWVGNYEQYF,TRBV28,.,TRBJ2-7,.
TGTGCCTGGAGCCCGTTGACGATTGTGAGCACTGAAGCTTTCTTT,CAWSPLTIVSTEAFF,TRBV30,few,TRBJ1-1,.
TGCGCCAGCGGCGGGACAGGGGGCTACGAGCAGTACTTC,CASGGTGGYEQYF,TRBV5-1,few,TRBJ2-7,TRBD1
TGTGCCACCAGCAGTGGTAGCGGGAGCCTCTACCAAGAGACCCAGTACTTC,CATSSGSGSLYQETQYF,TRBV15,.,TRBJ2-5,TRBD2
TGTGCCAGCAGCTTAGGGTTTTCAGGGACAATCTCTGGAAACACCATATATTTT,CASSLGFSGTISGNTIYF,TRBV7-6,.,TRBJ1-3,.
TGTGCCAGCAGCCCCCTGAAGCGGGAGCAGACCCAGTACTTC,CASSPLKREQTQYF,TRBV11-2,.,TRBJ2-5,TRBD2
TGTGCCAGTAGGGGACAGGGGTATACGGGTGGCTACACCTTC,CASRGQGYTGGYTF,TRBV19,.,TRBJ1-2,TRBD1
TGTGCCAGCAGCCCCGGGACTGGGCGGTCCTACGAGCAGTACTTC,CASSPGTGRSYEQYF,TRBV4-2,.,TRBJ2-7,.
TGCGCCAGCAGCACCCAGTGGGGAGAGACCCAGTACTTC,CASSTQWGETQYF,TRBV5-1,.,TRBJ2-5,.
TGTGCCACCAGCAGGGGGACACTGGTTAACTATGGCTACACCTTC,CATSRGTLVNYGYTF,TRBV15,.,TRBJ1-2,.
TGTGCCAGCAGTCAAGAGGGTGGAGGGCGCGTAGGAGAGACCCAGTACTTC,CASSQEGGGRVGETQYF,TRBV7-7,.,TRBJ2-5,.
TGCAGCGGTGTGGATTGGAATGAGCAGTTCTTC,CSGVDWNEQFF,TRBV29-1,.,TRBJ2-1,.
TGTGCCAGCAGTTACCGGCCCAGTACCGGTGAAGCTTTCTTT,CASSYRPSTGEAFF,TRBV6-6,.,TRBJ1-1,.
TGTGCCAGCAGCTTGAATAAGCGTGAGCAGTACTTC,CASSLNKREQYF,TRBV7-3,.,TRBJ2-7,.
TGTGCCAGCGGAGGACTAGCGGGAGGAAGTGAGCAGTTCTTC,CASGGLAGGSEQFF,TRBV5-4,.,TRBJ2-1,TRBD2
TGTGCCAGCAGAAGGACTAGCGGGAGGCTTTCTTACTCCTACGAGCAGTACTTC,CASRRTSGRLSYSYEQYF,TRBV27,.,TRBJ2-7,TRBD2
TGTGCCAGCAGTTTAATACCCCTGGGCGGCGCCGGGGAGCTGTTTTTT,CASSLIPLGGAGELFF,TRBV28,.,TRBJ2-2,.
TGTGCCATCAGTGAGTCTTCCGACAGTGTTCTCCAGCCCCAGCATTTT,CAISESSDSVLQPQHF,TRBV10-3,.,TRBJ1-5,.
TGTGCCAGCAGCTTACAGGCTAACACCGGGGAGCTGTTTTTT,CASSLQANTGELFF,TRBV7-2,few,TRBJ2-2,.
TGTGCCAGCAGCCCTCGGCGACTAGCGGGAGGGAGCTCCTACAATGAGCAGTTCTTC,CASSPRRLAGGSSYNEQFF,TRBV9,.,TRBJ2-1,TRBD2
TGTGCCATCAGTGAGCGCGGGACTAGCGGTAGCACAGATACGCAGTATTTT,CAISERGTSGSTDTQYF,TRBV10-3,.,TRBJ2-3,TRBD2
TGCGCCAGCAGCCCCCTACCTAGCGGGAGGCCAGATACGCAGTATTTT,CASSPLPSGRPDTQYF,TRBV5-1,.,TRBJ2-3,TRBD2
TGTGCCAGCAGTTACTCGGGCTGGGGCACTGAAGCTTTCTTT,CASSYSGWGTEAFF,TRBV28,.,TRBJ1-1,.
TGTGCCAGCAGCCCAAGCGTCCCAGGGAATGAGCAGTTCTTC,CASSPSVPGNEQFF,TRBV4-2,.,TRBJ2-1,.
TGTGCCAGTAGTTTCCAGGGAGGTTACTACAATGAGCAGTTCTTC,CASSFQGGYYNEQFF,TRBV19,.,TRBJ2-1,.
TGCGCCAGCAGCCAAGGGGTTATTTGGCGGGAGGAACCCTCCTACGAGCAGTACTTC,CASSQGVIWREEPSYEQYF,TRBV4-3,.,TRBJ2-7,TRBD2
TGTGCCAGCAGGGGTACTGAAGCTTTCTTT,CASRGTEAFF,TRBV25-1,.,TRBJ1-1,.
TGTGCCAGCAGTTCCGGGACAGGGGGCGAAGAGCAGTACTTC,CASSSGTGGEEQYF,TRBV27,.,TRBJ2-7,TRBD1
TGTGCCAGCAGTTTACAAGGACAGCGGCAAGCTTTCTTT,CASSLQGQRQAFF,TRBV28,.,TRBJ1-1,.
TGTGCCAGCAGCGTGAGTCCCGGGACAGGAGTCTACACCTTC,CASSVSPGTGVYTF,TRBV5-5,once,TRBJ1-2,TRBD1
TGTGCCAGTAGTATTCGGGGGGACGATGGCTACACCTTC,CASSIRGDDGYTF,TRBV19,.,TRBJ1-2,.
TGCGCCAGCAGCCGACTTCAGTCGGGCACCGGGTATGGCTACACCTTC,CASSRLQSGTGYGYTF,TRBV4-1,.,TRBJ1-2,.
TGTGCCAGCAGCTTTTCTAGCGTTACAGATACGCAGTATTTT,CASSFSSVTDTQYF,TRBV7-2,.,TRBJ2-3,.
TGTGCCAGCGGAAGGGGGAAAGTCGACGAGCAGTACTTC,CASGRGKVDEQYF,TRBV6-5,.,TRBJ2-7,.
TGTGCCAGCAGTTTATACGGGCGGGAGAGGGAGACCCAGTACTTC,CASSLYGRERETQYF,TRBV28,.,TRBJ2-5,TRBD2
TGCGCCAGCAGCCAAGCGAGGGCTGGAAACACCATATATTTT,CASSQARAGNTIYF,TRBV4-1,.,TRBJ1-3,.